These 24 T cell receptor beta chains were all obtained from the same sample, sequenced in a study of T-cell memory formation after mild COVID-19. TCRdb called the 5' RACE reads again in MiXCR, with one record for every CDR3 protein. The data hold a few hundred thousand distinct CDR3 sequences, with around 15% observed a single time. The specimen sequenced was PBMCs or a T cell subset sorted from them (not recorded which). The receptors stem from a man between 18 and 35 years old who had mild COVID-19 (a few samples of this study predate the infection). Cell type and time point are not known.

This clonotype was recorded a few times. This chain connects TRBV4-1 to TRBJ2-2; 8 positions match TRBD2. The CDR3 covers 18 residues. Per the germline V gene, CDR1 is MGHRA and CDR2 is YSYEKL. J lost 4 bases, V lost 1 base, and 11 bases had no gene match. CDR3 nucleotide sequence: TGCGCCAGCAGCCAAGCTATGAGCGGGGGAGTCCTCACCGGGGAGCTGTTTTTT. This encodes CASSQAMSGGVLTGELFF.

This clonotype came up a few times. This chain's CDR3 is CASSVREGTDGYTF. The CDR3 DNA is TGCGCCAGCAGCGTAAGAGAAGGGACCGATGGCTACACCTTC. The J gene is TRBJ1-2, the V gene TRBV5-1; D perhaps matches TRBD1 (5 bases). Germline CDR1 reads SGHRS; CDR2 reads YFSETQ. This CDR3 contains 14 residues. The V and J ends lost 4 bases and 6 bases respectively, with 16 bases between them.

This clonotype was picked up many times. V usage is TRBV4-1 and J usage is TRBJ2-7, with a tentative D call TRBD2 (6 bases). V gave up 4 bases and J gave up 0 bases, with 16 bases separating them. The germline V gene encodes CDR1 MGHRA and CDR2 YSYEKL. This CDR3 is 16 amino acids long. The CDR3 loop is CASSPVLRDFSYEQYV. DNA for the CDR3: TGCGCCAGCAGCCCCGTCCTCCGGGACTTCTCCTACGAGCAGTACGTC.

In this sample, this clonotype turned up a few times. This chain connects TRBV9 to TRBJ2-3; D remains unclear. V lost 4 bases, J lost 5 bases, and 8 bases lay in between. Looked up from germline, CDR1 is SGDLS and CDR2 is YYNGEE. The CDR3 is made up of 12 amino acids. CDR3 region: CASSKTGDTQYF. CDR3 nucleotides: TGTGCCAGCAGCAAGACGGGAGATACGCAGTATTTT.

This chain links TRBV29-1 with TRBJ2-5; weak D call: TRBD2 (6 bases). The CDR3 length is 12 residues. The V end lost 7 bases, the J end lost 5 bases, and 14 bases lay between the germline ends. The V gene's germline CDR1 is SQVTM and CDR2 ANQGSEA. CDR3 residues: CSAARGTETQYF. The CDR3 DNA is TGCAGCGCCGCTCGGGGGACGGAGACCCAGTACTTC.

This clonotype has just a few counts. The V call is TRBV20-1, the J call TRBJ2-7, with 9 positions matching TRBD1. Germline V lookup: CDR1 DFQATT, CDR2 SNEGSKA (reference sequence). V was pared by 1 base and J by 5 bases, with 12 bases of the junction left unmatched. The CDR3 loop spans 16 amino acids. The CDR3 DNA reads as TGCAGTGCTAGAGCAACGCCGGGACAGGGAATCCACGAGCAGTACTTC. Translated: CSARATPGQGIHEQYF.

The chain couples TRBV4-3 to TRBJ1-2; 7 positions agree with TRBD1. V lost 0 bases to trimming and J lost 2 bases; unmatched junction nucleotides: 9. In germline, CDR1 is LGHNA, CDR2 YSLEER. This CDR3 is 17 amino acids long. In DNA form, the CDR3 reads TGCGCCAGCAGCCAAGAGAACAGGGGAAGGGAAAACTATGGCTACACCTTC. Its protein is CASSQENRGRENYGYTF.

V gene TRBV23-1 combines with J gene TRBJ2-2; D is perhaps TRBD1 (5 bases). TRBV23-1 is identified as an open reading frame with a role that is uncertain. The CDR3 totals 16 residues. V was clipped by 5 bases and J by 3 bases, with 16 bases between them. In nucleotides, the CDR3 is TGCGCCAGCAGTATGACAGCTGAGGAAGACACCGGGGAGCTGTTTTTT. Its protein is CASSMTAEEDTGELFF.

This clonotype was counted only a few times. This chain links TRBV12-3 or TRBV12-4 with TRBJ2-6; no reliable D call. Trimming shortened V by 10 bases and J by 0 bases, and 7 bases separated the two germline ends. The CDR3 sequence is 13 residues long. CDR3 loop: CATRPSGANVLTF. The CDR3 region has the DNA TGTGCCACCCGGCCCTCTGGGGCCAACGTCCTGACTTTC.

This clonotype was seen more than once but under ten times. This chain connects TRBV7-2 to TRBJ1-1, with D tentatively TRBD1 (5 bases). The germline gives CDR1 SGHTA, CDR2 FQGNSA. The V end lost 2 bases, the J end lost 0 bases, and 10 bases lay between the germline ends. There are 15 residues in the CDR3. CDR3 nucleotides: TGTGCCAGCAGCTTATATAGCAGGGTGAACACTGAAGCTTTCTTT. Protein sequence: CASSLYSRVNTEAFF.

The chain is built from TRBV12-3 or TRBV12-4 and TRBJ2-1, with D maybe TRBD2 (6 bases). CDR3 length: 13 residues. Trimming took off 6 bases at V and 1 base at J, with 7 bases between the two ends. CDR3 sequence: CASREGSYNEQFF. In DNA form, the CDR3 reads TGTGCCAGCAGGGAGGGTTCCTACAATGAGCAGTTCTTC.

This clonotype was picked up a small number of times. The V call is TRBV6-6, the J call TRBJ1-1; a possible D gene is TRBD1 (6 bases). V lost 0 bases and J 8 bases, leaving 13 bases between the germline ends. Germline CDR1 is MNHNY and CDR2 is SVGAGI (reference sequence). The CDR3 has 14 residues. The CDR3 is CASSYSGTSAEAFF. As DNA, the CDR3 is TGTGCCAGCAGTTACTCCGGGACATCCGCCGAAGCTTTCTTT.

This clonotype showed up many times. The chain uses TRBV7-2 and TRBJ2-1, with a weak D call TRBD2 (5 bases). The germline V and J ends were trimmed by 2 bases and 6 bases, with 14 bases remaining between them. The CDR3 extends over 15 amino acids. CDR1 SGHTA and CDR2 FQGNSA come from the germline V gene. The CDR3 spells CASSLQRGMGNEQFF. CDR3 DNA sequence: TGTGCCAGCAGCTTACAACGGGGTATGGGCAATGAGCAGTTCTTC.

The rearrangement joins TRBV12-3 or TRBV12-4 to TRBJ2-1; D is unclear. This CDR3 has 10 amino acids. Deletions cut 8 bases from V and 8 bases from J, with 7 bases between. CDR3 nucleotides: TGTGCCAGCGGCGTGGATGAGCAGTTCTTC. Protein: CASGVDEQFF.

The V call is TRBV4-1, the J call TRBJ1-5; no definite D call. Deletions cut 1 base from V and 3 bases from J, with 13 bases between. The CDR3 runs 16 residues. Germline V gene data show CDR1 as MGHRA and CDR2 as YSYEKL. CDR3 DNA: TGCGCCAGCAGCCAAGTTTCCGGAGAATCCAATCAGCCCCAGCATTTT. Translating it yields CASSQVSGESNQPQHF.

The chain couples TRBV5-4 to TRBJ2-5; TRBD1 agrees at 9 bases. Germline CDR1 reads SGHNT; CDR2 reads YYREEE (reference sequence). CDR3 size: 13 residues. V lost 4 bases, J lost 4 bases, and 2 bases stayed unmatched. CDR3 protein: CASSTGQGETQYF. The CDR3 bases are TGTGCCAGCAGCACGGGACAGGGAGAGACCCAGTACTTC.

The chain combines TRBV18 with TRBJ2-7; D uncertain. The V gene lost 0 bases and the J gene lost 3 bases, with 9 bases spanning the gap. This CDR3 is built from 14 residues. Germline V gene lookup returns CDR1 KGHSH and CDR2 LQKENI. CDR3 in amino acids: CASSPPSHSYEQYF. In nucleotides, the CDR3 is TGTGCCAGCTCACCACCCTCCCACAGCTACGAGCAGTACTTC.

The gene calls are TRBV4-3 and TRBJ1-6; 8 nucleotides line up with TRBD1. Germline CDR1 LGHNA, CDR2 YSLEER. The CDR3 runs 18 residues. J gave up 7 bases and V 4 bases, and 15 bases lay outside the gene matches. DNA of the CDR3: TGCGCCAGCAGCCGGGAGAGGACAGGGCCGGTGTGGAATTCACCCCTCCACTTT. Translation: CASSRERTGPVWNSPLHF.

This clonotype was detected a few times. The genes are TRBV7-6 and TRBJ2-3; D possibly corresponds to TRBD2 (5 bases). The V gene lost 6 bases and the J gene lost 1 base, with 14 bases spanning the gap. CDR1 SGHVS and CDR2 FNYEAQ come from the germline V gene. The CDR3 has 15 residues. CDR3 DNA: TGTGCCAGCAGGGCGGGCCTGGTGGGCACAGATACGCAGTATTTT. Amino acids: CASRAGLVGTDTQYF.

The V call is TRBV5-6, the J call TRBJ1-1; D remains unclear. This CDR3 spans 12 amino acids. Trimming left V 6 bases short and J 7 bases short, with 13 bases between. Germline V lookup: CDR1 SGHDT, CDR2 YYEEEE. CDR3 region: CASTSEGFEAFF. In nucleotides, the CDR3 is TGTGCCAGCACCTCCGAGGGCTTTGAAGCTTTCTTT.

This clonotype was recorded a few times. The rearrangement uses TRBV6-6 and TRBJ2-7; possible D gene TRBD1, 5 bases. Trimming took 6 bases from V and 0 from J, leaving 9 bases between them. The CDR3 consists of 13 residues. Per the germline V gene, CDR1 is MNHNY and CDR2 is SVGAGI (reference sequence). DNA for the CDR3: TGTGCCAGCAGAACGACAGACTCCTACGAGCAGTACTTC. Translated: CASRTTDSYEQYF.

The V and J genes are TRBV7-2 and TRBJ1-1, with TRBD1 as a possible D gene (5 bases). This CDR3 has 14 amino acids. Trimming stripped 5 bases from V and 1 base from J, with 11 bases between. CDR1 is SGHTA, CDR2 FQGNSA, per germline. CDR3 in DNA: TGTGCCAGCAGCCTACAGGTGGCGAACACTGAAGCTTTCTTT. It translates to CASSLQVANTEAFF.

The chain recombines TRBV20-1 with TRBJ2-5, with TRBD2 matching 7 bases. This CDR3 is 13 amino acids long. CDR1 is DFQATT, CDR2 SNEGSKA, per germline (reference sequence). V dropped 8 bases and J dropped 1; count of bases not matched to a gene: 7. CDR3 bases: TGCAGTTCTTTGGGACTATCCCAAGAGACCCAGTACTTC. Amino acids: CSSLGLSQETQYF.

This clonotype was seen a handful of times. V usage is TRBV20-1 and J usage is TRBJ2-4, with 9 bases that match TRBD2. Germline V CDR1 and CDR2: DFQATT, SNEGSKA (reference sequence). V trimming: 7 bases; J trimming: 1 base; junction bases outside the gene matches: 8. The CDR3 length is 15 residues. The CDR3 sequence: CSGAAGGEAKNIQYF. The CDR3, as DNA: TGCAGTGGTGCAGCGGGGGGAGAGGCCAAAAACATTCAGTACTTC.